The clone carrying this T cell receptor (beta chain) was picked up a small number of times. The antigen is not known. Through a sample-barcoded 5' primer and a J-beta primer mix, a second PCR was run for roughly 6 to 11 cycles. Using its own MiXCR run on the 5' RACE reads, TCRdb lists one record per CDR3 protein. The sample has fewer than 1 million distinct CDR3 sequences; approximately 44% are singletons. This entry belongs to a study of blood T cells in healthy people across ages. Study at large: Template switching retrieved approximately one barcoded beta molecule for each two T cells.

About 10 milliliters of peripheral blood were drawn from each donor into EDTA-treated tubes. PBMCs, at least 7 million per sample, were isolated. General observations from the study: Age advanced and TCR beta diversity per million T cells fell, roughly linearly.

V lost 5 bases and J 9 bases, leaving 12 bases between the germline ends. Germline V lookup: CDR1 SGHDN, CDR2 FVKESK. CDR3 length: 12 amino acids. The TCR comes from a man aged 55 to 69 in good health. Sequencing was done on a sample of blood. The genes are TRBV14 and TRBJ2-3, with D possibly being TRBD2 (7 bases). The DNA of the CDR3 is TGTGCCAGCAGCAGGGGGGGTCAGACGCAGTATTTT. Translated, it gives CASSRGGQTQYF. The entire variable domain, with the rest obtained from reference TRBV14 and TRBJ2-3, is as follows: EAGVTQFPSHSVIEKGQTVTLRCDPISGHDNLYWYRRVMGKEIKFLLHFVKESKQDESGMPNNRFLAERTGGTYSTLKVQPAELEDSGVYFCASSRGGQTQYFGPGTRLTVL.